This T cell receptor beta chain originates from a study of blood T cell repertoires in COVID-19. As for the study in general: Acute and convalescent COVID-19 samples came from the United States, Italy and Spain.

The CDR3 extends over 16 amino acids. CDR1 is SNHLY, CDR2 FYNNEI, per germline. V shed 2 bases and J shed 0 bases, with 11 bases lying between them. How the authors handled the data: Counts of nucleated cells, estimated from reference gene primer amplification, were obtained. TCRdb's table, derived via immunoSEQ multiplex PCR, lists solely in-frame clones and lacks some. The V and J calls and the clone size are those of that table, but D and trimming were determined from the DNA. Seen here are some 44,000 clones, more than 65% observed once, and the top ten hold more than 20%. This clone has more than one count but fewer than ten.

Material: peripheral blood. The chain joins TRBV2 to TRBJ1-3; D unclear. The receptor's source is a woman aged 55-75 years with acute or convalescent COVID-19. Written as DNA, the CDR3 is TGTGCCAGCAGTGAAAGTTTGGCCCTCTCTGGAAACACCATATATTTT. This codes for CASSESLALSGNTIYF.